A single sample is the source of the 14 T cell receptor beta chains below, sequenced in a study of metastatic and nonmetastatic thyroid tumors. Among the patients, none had received any treatment before thyroid surgery. TCRdb re-called the PCR reads through MiXCR. The sample yields about 19,000 clones, 34% seen once. Input material: tumor tissue. The receptors were sampled from a male donor with papillary thyroid cancer or a benign thyroid nodule (not recorded which). Some clones in this sample may be carry-over from other donors' samples.

The chain joins TRBV27 to TRBJ2-7; D possibly matches TRBD1 or TRBD2 (6 bases each). The germline V gene has CDR1 MNHEY and CDR2 SMNVEV (reference sequence). The CDR3 runs to 13 residues. Trimming left V 5 bases short and J 6 bases short, with 14 bases between. The CDR3 spells CASSLTGAAEQYF. CDR3 nucleotide sequence: TGTGCCAGCAGTCTAACGGGGGCAGCCGAGCAGTACTTC.

The chain carries TRBV20-1 and TRBJ1-6, with D possibly being TRBD1 (5 bases). V gave up 1 base and J gave up 4 bases, with 5 bases separating them. Germline V lookup: CDR1 DFQATT, CDR2 SNEGSKA (reference sequence). CDR3 size: 13 residues. The DNA of the CDR3 is TGCAGTGCTAGAGGACAGTATAATTCACCCCTCCACTTT. This codes for CSARGQYNSPLHF.

The table lists this clone with a few counts. The V and J genes are TRBV6-5 and TRBJ2-1; the D gene is possibly TRBD1 (6 bases). Germline V gene sequence: CDR1 MNHEY, CDR2 SVGAGI. V was clipped by 2 bases and J by 1 base, with 15 bases between them. The CDR3 runs to 17 residues. This CDR3 reads CASSYRGSTFSYNEQFF. Here the CDR3 DNA reads TGTGCCAGCAGTTACAGGGGGTCTACCTTTTCCTACAATGAGCAGTTCTTC.

This clone was seen a few times. An end of the junction does not agree with germline; a read error may underlie this. DNA of the CDR3: TGTGCCAGCAGCTTAGGACAGGGGGCGGGGTTC. Translation: CASSLGQGAGF. The rearrangement joins TRBV13 to TRBJ1-1, with 9 bases lining up with TRBD1. Germline CDR1 and CDR2: PRHDT and FYEKMQ (reference sequence). There are 11 residues in the CDR3.

This clone was counted between two and nine times. The chain combines TRBV24-1 with TRBJ2-1; possible D gene TRBD1, 5 bases. This CDR3 has 14 residues. Germline CDR1 and CDR2: KGHDR and SFDVKD. V was pared by 7 bases and J by 8 bases, with 17 bases between. The CDR3, as DNA: TGTGCCACCAGCAGTTGGGGCGCATTTCATGAGCAGTTCTTC. It translates to CATSSWGAFHEQFF.

In this sample, this clone turned up a few times. This chain connects TRBV5-6 to TRBJ1-1, with D perhaps TRBD1 (5 bases). V was cut by 1 base and J by 8 bases, with 21 bases left in between. The CDR3 extends over 16 amino acids. CDR1 and CDR2 (germline): SGHDT, YYEEEE. The CDR3 sequence: CASSLRSRRGLREAFF. CDR3 bases: TGTGCCAGCAGCTTGCGGAGTCGGCGGGGCCTCAGGGAAGCTTTCTTT.

The chain recombines TRBV7-2 with TRBJ2-5; 10 bases agree with TRBD2. J was trimmed by 3 bases and V by 5 bases; bases with no gene match: 3. The CDR3 has 14 residues. Per germline, CDR1 SGHTA and CDR2 FQGNSA. CDR3 nucleotides: TGTGCCAGCAGCGATACTAGCGGGAAAGAGACCCAGTACTTC. This gives the protein CASSDTSGKETQYF.

This clone is classed as medium-sized. The V and J genes are TRBV11-3 and TRBJ2-7; D uncertain. CDR1 is SGHNT, CDR2 YENEEA, per germline. V lost 1 base and J lost 0, with 10 bases in between. This CDR3 contains 15 residues. CDR3 in DNA: TGTGCCAGCAGCTTAGCGAGGCCCCTCTCCTACGAGCAGTACTTC. Residues: CASSLARPLSYEQYF.

V is TRBV12-3 or TRBV12-4 and J is TRBJ2-7, with D uncertain. The CDR3 extends over 14 amino acids. The V end lost 4 bases, the J end lost 6 bases, and 16 bases lay between the germline ends. The DNA of the CDR3 is TGTGCCAGCAGTTCGACACTCACCCCCTGCGAGCAGTACTTC. Its translation: CASSSTLTPCEQYF.

In its sample, this clone was seen many times. This sequence joins TRBV4-2 and TRBJ2-5; TRBD1 matches at 7 bases. The CDR3 sequence is 17 residues long. Germline assignment: CDR1 LGHNA and CDR2 YNFKEQ. V lost 0 bases, J lost 1 base, and 8 bases stayed unmatched. The CDR3 DNA follows: TGTGCCAGCAGCCAAGAGTGGGAACAGGGGAGCCAAGAGACCCAGTACTTC. Protein: CASSQEWEQGSQETQYF.

The chain recombines TRBV27 with TRBJ2-1, with 7 bases that match TRBD2. Germline V CDR1 and CDR2: MNHEY, SMNVEV (reference sequence). With V trimmed by 3 bases and J by 10 bases, 6 bases remained unmatched. The CDR3 consists of 13 residues. CDR3 loop: CASSFRGVLEQFF. CDR3 DNA sequence: TGTGCCAGCAGTTTTCGGGGGGTACTAGAGCAGTTCTTC.

By sample share, this clone is medium-sized (0.01 to 0.1%). CDR3 residues: CASRSYYEQYF. The DNA of the CDR3 is TGTGCCAGCCGGAGTTACTACGAGCAGTACTTC. The genes are TRBV18 and TRBJ2-7; D unresolved. The CDR3 has 11 residues. From germline, CDR1 is KGHSH and CDR2 LQKENI. V was pared by 8 bases and J by 3 bases, with 8 bases between.

In its sample, this clone was seen a few times. A much larger clone lies a single base off, so this may be a read error. The rearrangement joins TRBV10-1 to TRBJ2-7; 7 bases line up with TRBD1. Germline values: CDR1 WNHNN, CDR2 SYGVQD (reference sequence). This CDR3 spans 13 amino acids. The CDR3 region has the DNA TGCACCAGCAGTGAGTACAGGGGAGTCAGGCAGTACTTC. This codes for CTSSEYRGVRQYF.

This clone was seen more than once but under ten times. V gene TRBV6-1 combines with J gene TRBJ2-5; 7 nucleotides line up with TRBD2. CDR1 and CDR2 (germline): MNHNS, SASEGT. There are 17 residues in the CDR3. After removal of 7 bases from V and 2 bases from J, the junction contained 16 bases not matched to a gene. The CDR3 loop is CASNPRVGGLVQETQYF. DNA of the CDR3: TGTGCCAGCAATCCGAGGGTCGGGGGGTTGGTTCAAGAGACCCAGTACTTC.